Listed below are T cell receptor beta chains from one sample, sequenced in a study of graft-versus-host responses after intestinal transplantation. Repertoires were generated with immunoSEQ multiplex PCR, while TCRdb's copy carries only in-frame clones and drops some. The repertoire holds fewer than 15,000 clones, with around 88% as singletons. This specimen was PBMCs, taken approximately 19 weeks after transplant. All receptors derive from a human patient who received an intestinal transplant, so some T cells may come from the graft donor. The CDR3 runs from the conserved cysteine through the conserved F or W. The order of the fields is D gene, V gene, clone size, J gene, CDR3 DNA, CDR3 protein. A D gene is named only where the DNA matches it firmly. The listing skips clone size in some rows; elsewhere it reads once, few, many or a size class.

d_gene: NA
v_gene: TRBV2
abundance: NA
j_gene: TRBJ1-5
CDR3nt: TGTGCCAGCAGTGAGTCGGGCAGCAATCAGCCCCAGCATTTT
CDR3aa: CASSESGSNQPQHF

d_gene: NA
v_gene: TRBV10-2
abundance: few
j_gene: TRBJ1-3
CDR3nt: TGCGCCAGCAGGAGGAATCATGCGGGAAACACCATATATTTT
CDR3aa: CASRRNHAGNTIYF

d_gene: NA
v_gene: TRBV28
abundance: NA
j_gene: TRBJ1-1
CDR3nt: TGTGCCAGCAGTTCATTCAGGGTTGGGAGCACTGAAGCTTTCTTT
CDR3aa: CASSSFRVGSTEAFF

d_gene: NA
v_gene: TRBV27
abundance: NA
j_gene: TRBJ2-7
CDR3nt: TGTGCCAGCAGGTCGACTCCAATTTCCGAGCAGTACTTC
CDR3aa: CASRSTPISEQYF

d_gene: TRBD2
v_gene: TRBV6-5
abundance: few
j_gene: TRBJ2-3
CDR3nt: TGTGCCAGCAGTTACTCGGCTAGCGGGAGGTACGATACGCAGTATTTT
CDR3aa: CASSYSASGRYDTQYF

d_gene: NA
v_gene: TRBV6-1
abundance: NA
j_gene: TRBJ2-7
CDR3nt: TGTGCCAGCAGTGATCTCGGGCAGGGTGTCTACGAGCAGTACTTC
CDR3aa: CASSDLGQGVYEQYF

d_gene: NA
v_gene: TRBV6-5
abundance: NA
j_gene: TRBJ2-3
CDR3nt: TGTGCCAGCAGTCCACTAGAGATCAGCACAGATACGCAGTATTTT
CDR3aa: CASSPLEISTDTQYF

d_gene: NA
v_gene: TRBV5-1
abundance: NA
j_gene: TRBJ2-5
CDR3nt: TGCGCCAGCAGCTTTACTAGTAGAGAAGAGACCCAGTACTTC
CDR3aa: CASSFTSREETQYF

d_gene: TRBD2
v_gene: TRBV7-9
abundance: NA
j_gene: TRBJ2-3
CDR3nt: TGTGCCAGCAGCTTAGGGACTAGCGGGACAGATACGCAGTATTTT
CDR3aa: CASSLGTSGTDTQYF

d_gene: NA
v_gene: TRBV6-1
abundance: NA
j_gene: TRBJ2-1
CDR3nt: TGTGCCAGCAGCCCCAGGGCAGTGGGGAATGAGCAGTTCTTC
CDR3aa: CASSPRAVGNEQFF

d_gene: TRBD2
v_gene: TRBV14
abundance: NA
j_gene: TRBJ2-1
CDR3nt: TGTGCCAGCAGCCAAACAGCGGGGGTTTACAATGAGCAGTTCTTC
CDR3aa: CASSQTAGVYNEQFF

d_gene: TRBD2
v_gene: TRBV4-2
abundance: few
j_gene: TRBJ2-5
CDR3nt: TGTGCCAGCAGCTCTAGCGGGAGGGCCTCAGAGACCCAGTACTTC
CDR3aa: CASSSSGRASETQYF

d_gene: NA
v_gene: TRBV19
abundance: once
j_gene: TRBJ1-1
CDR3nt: TGTGCCAGTAGTAGCCGAGGGAACACTGAAGCTTTCTTT
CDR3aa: CASSSRGNTEAFF

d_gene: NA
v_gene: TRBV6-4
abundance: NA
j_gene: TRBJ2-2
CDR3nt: TGTGCCAGCAGTGACTCGAGTCAACCGAACACCGGGGAGCTGTTTTTT
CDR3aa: CASSDSSQPNTGELFF

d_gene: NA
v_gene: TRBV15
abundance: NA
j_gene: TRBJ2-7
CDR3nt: TGTGCCACCAGCGGAGGGGCGGGTCTGAGAGAGCAGTACTTC
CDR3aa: CATSGGAGLREQYF

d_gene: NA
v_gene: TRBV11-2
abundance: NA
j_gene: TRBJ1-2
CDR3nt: TGTGCCAGCAGCTTAAATGGTGGCTACACCTTC
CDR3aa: CASSLNGGYTF

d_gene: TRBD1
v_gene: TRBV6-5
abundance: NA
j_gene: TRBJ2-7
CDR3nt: TGTGCCAGCAGCCAAGGACAGGGGACCTACGAGCAGTACTTC
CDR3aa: CASSQGQGTYEQYF